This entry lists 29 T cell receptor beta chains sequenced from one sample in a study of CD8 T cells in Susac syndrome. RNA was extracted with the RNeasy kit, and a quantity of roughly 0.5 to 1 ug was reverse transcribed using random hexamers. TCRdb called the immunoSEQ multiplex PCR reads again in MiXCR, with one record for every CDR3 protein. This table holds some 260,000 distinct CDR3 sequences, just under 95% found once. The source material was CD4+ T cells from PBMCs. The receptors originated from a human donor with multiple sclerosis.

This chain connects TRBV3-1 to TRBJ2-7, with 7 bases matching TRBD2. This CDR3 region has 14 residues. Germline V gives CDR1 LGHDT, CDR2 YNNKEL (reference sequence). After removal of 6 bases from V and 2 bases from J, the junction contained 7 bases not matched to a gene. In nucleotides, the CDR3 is TGTGCCAGCAGTAGTACGGGGGGAACCTACGAGCAGTACTTC. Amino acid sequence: CASSSTGGTYEQYF.

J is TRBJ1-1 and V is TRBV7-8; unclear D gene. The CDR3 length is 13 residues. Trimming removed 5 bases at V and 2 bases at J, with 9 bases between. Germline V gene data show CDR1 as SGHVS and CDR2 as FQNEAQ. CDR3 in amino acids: CASSAQPNTEAFF. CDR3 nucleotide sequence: TGTGCCAGCAGCGCCCAGCCTAACACTGAAGCTTTCTTT.

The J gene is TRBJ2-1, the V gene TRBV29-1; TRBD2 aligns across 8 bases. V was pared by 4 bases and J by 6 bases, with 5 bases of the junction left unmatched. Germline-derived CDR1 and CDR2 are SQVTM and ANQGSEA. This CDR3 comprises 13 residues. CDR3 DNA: TGCAGCGTTGGGGGTGGGACTAGCAATGAGCAGTTCTTC. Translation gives CSVGGGTSNEQFF.

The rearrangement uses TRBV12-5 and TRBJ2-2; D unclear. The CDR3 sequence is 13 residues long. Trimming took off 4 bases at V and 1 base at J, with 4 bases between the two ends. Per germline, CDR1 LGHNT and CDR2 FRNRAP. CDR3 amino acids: CASGWGNTGELFF. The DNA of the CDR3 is TGTGCTAGTGGTTGGGGGAACACCGGGGAGCTGTTTTTT.

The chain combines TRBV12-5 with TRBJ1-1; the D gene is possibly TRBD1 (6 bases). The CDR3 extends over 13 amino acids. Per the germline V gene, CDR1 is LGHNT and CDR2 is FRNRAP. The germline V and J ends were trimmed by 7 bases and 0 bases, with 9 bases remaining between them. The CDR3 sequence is CASVGQMNTEAFF. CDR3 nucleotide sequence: TGTGCTAGTGTCGGACAGATGAACACTGAAGCTTTCTTT.

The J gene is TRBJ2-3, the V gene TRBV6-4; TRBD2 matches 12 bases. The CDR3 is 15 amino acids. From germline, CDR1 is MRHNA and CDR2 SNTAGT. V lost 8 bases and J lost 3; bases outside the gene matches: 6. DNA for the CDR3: TGTGCCAGCCGAAGACTAGCGGGAGTGACAGATACGCAGTATTTT. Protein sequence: CASRRLAGVTDTQYF.

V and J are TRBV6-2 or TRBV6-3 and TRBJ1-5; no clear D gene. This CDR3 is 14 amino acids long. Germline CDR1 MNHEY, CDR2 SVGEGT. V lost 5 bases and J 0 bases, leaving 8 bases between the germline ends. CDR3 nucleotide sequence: TGTGCCAGCAGTCAAACAGATAGCAATCAGCCCCAGCATTTT. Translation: CASSQTDSNQPQHF.

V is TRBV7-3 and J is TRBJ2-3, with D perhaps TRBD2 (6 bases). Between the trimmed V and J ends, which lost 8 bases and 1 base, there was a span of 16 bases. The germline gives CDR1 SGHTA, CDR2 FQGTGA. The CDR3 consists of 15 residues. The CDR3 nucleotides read TGTGCCAGCTCAGGAGGGCCTTTGCGCACAGATACGCAGTATTTT. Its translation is CASSGGPLRTDTQYF.

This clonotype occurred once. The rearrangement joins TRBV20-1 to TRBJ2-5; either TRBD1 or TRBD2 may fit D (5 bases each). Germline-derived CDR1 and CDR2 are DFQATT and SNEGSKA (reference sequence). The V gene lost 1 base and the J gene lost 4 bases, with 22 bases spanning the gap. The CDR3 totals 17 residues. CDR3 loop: CSARVPSPGPSGETQYF. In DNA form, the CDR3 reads TGCAGTGCTAGAGTTCCCTCTCCGGGACCCTCCGGAGAGACCCAGTACTTC.

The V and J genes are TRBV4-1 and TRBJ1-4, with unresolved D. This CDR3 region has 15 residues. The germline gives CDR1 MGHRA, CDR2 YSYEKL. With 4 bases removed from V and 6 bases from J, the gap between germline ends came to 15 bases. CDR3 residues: CASSPPTDADEKLFF. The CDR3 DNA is TGCGCCAGCAGCCCTCCGACGGATGCTGATGAAAAACTGTTTTTT.

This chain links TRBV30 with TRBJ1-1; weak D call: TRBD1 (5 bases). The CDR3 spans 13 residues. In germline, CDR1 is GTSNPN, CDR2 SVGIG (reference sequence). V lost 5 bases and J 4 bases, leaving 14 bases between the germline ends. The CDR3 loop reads CAWRSVRVTEAFF. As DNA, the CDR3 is TGTGCCTGGCGATCTGTCAGGGTCACTGAAGCTTTCTTT.

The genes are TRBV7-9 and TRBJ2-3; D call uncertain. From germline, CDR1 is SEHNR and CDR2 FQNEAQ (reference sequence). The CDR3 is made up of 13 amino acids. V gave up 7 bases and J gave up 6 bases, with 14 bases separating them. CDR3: CASTLRIWDTQYF. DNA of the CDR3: TGTGCCAGCACCTTGCGGATCTGGGATACGCAGTATTTT.

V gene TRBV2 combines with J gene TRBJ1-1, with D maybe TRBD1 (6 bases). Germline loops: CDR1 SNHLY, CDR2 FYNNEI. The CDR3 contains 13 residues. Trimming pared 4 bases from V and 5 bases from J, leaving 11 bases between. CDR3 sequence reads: CASSGGARTEAFF. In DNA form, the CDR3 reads TGTGCCAGCAGTGGGGGGGCGCGTACTGAAGCTTTCTTT.

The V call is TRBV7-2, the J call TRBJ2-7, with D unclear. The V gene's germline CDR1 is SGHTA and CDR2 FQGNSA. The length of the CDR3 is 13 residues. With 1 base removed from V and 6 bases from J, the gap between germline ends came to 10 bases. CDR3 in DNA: TGTGCCAGCAGCTTAGAAGCTTCCCGCGAGCAGTACTTC. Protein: CASSLEASREQYF.

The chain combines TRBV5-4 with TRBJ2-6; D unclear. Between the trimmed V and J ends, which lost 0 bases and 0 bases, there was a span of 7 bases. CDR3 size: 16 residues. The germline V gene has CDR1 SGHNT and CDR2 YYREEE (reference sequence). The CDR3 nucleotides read TGTGCCAGCAGCTTGGCGTGGAGCTCTGGGGCCAACGTCCTGACTTTC. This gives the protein CASSLAWSSGANVLTF.

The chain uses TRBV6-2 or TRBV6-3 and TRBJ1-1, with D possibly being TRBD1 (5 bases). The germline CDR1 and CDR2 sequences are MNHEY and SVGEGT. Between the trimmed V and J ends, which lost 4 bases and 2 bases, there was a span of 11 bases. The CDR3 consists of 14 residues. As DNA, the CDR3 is TGTGCCAGCAGTTCGACTGGGGGTAACACTGAAGCTTTCTTT. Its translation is CASSSTGGNTEAFF.

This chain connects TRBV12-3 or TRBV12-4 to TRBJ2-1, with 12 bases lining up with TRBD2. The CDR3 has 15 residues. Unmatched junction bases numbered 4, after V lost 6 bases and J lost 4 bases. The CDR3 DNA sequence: TGTGCCAGCAGCCCTCTAGCGGGGGGGTACAATGAGCAGTTCTTC. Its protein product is CASSPLAGGYNEQFF.

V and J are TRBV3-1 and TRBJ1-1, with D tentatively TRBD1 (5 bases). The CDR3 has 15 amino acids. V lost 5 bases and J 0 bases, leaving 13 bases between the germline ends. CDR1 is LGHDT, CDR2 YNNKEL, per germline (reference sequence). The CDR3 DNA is TGTGCCAGCAGCAAATTCGGGGGTATGAACACTGAAGCTTTCTTT. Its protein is CASSKFGGMNTEAFF. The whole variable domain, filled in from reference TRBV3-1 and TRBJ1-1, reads DTAVSQTPKYLVTQMGNDKSIKCEQNLGHDTMYWYKQDSKKFLKIMFSYNNKELIINETVPNRFSPKSPDKAHLNLHINSLELGDSAVYFCASSKFGGMNTEAFFGQGTRLTVV.

In DNA form, the CDR3 reads TGTGCCAGCTCGCTGGGAGGGGGGTCGAACACTGAAGCTTTCTTT. Translation gives CASSLGGGSNTEAFF. V usage is TRBV18 and J usage is TRBJ1-1; D is perhaps TRBD1 (6 bases). The CDR3 contains 15 residues. Trimming shortened V by 6 bases and J by 1 base, and 15 bases separated the two germline ends. Germline values: CDR1 KGHSH, CDR2 LQKENI.

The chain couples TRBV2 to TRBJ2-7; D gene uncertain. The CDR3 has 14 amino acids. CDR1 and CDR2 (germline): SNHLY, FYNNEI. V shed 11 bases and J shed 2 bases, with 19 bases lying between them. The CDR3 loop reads CAARLGFEAYEQYF. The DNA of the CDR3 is TGTGCCGCCCGCTTGGGATTCGAAGCCTACGAGCAGTACTTC.

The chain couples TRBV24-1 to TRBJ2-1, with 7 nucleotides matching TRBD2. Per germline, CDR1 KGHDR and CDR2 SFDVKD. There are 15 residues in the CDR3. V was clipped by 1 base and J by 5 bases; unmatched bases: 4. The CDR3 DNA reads TGTGCCACCAGTGATTTCGGGCTAGCGGACAATGAGCAGTTCTTC. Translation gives CATSDFGLADNEQFF.

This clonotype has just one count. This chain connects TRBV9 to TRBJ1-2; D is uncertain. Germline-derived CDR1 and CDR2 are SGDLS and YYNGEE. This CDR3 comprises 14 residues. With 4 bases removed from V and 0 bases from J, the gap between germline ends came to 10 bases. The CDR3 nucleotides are TGTGCCAGCAGCCCTAGATTAGCTAACTATGGCTACACCTTC. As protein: CASSPRLANYGYTF.

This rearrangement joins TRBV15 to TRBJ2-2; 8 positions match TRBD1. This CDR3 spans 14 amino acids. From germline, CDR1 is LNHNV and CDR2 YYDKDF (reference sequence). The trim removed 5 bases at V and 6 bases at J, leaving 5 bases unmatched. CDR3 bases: TGTGCCACCAGCCTGGACAGGGTGGCCGGGGAGCTGTTTTTT. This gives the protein CATSLDRVAGELFF.

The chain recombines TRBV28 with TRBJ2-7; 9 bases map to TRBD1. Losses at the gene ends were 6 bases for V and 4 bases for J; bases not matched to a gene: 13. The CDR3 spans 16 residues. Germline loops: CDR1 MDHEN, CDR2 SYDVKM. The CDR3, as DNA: TGTGCCAGCAGGACCCAGGGACAGGGCCCTTTGTACGAGCAGTACTTC. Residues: CASRTQGQGPLYEQYF.

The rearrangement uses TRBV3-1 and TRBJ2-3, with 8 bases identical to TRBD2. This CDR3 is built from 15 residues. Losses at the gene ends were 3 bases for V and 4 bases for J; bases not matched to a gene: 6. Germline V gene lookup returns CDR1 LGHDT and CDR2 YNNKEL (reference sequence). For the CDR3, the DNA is TGTGCCAGCAGCCAGGGACTAGGCGGGTCAGATACGCAGTATTTT. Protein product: CASSQGLGGSDTQYF.

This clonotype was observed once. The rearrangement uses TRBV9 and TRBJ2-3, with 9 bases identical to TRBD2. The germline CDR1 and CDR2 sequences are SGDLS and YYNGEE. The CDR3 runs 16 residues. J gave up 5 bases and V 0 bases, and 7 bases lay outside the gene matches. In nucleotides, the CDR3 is TGTGCCAGCAGCGTAGGAGGCGGGGGGGCCCAAGATACGCAGTATTTT. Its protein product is CASSVGGGGAQDTQYF. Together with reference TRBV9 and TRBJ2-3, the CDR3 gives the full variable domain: DSGVTQTPKHLITATGQRVTLRCSPRSGDLSVYWYQQSLDQGLQFLIQYYNGEERAKGNILERFSAQQFPDLHSELNLSSLELGDSALYFCASSVGGGGAQDTQYFGPGTRLTVL.

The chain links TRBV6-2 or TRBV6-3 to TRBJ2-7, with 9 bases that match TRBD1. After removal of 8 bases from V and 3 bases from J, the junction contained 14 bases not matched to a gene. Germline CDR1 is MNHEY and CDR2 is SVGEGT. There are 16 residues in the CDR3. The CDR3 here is CASREEQGAPDYEQYF. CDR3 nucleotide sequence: TGTGCCAGCCGGGAGGAACAGGGGGCCCCTGACTACGAGCAGTACTTC.

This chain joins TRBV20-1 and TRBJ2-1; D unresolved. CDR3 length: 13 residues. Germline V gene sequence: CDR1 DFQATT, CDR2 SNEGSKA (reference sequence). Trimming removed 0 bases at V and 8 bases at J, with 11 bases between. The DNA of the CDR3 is TGCAGTGCTAGAGATCCGTCATTCGATGAGCAGTTCTTC. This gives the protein CSARDPSFDEQFF.

CDR3 protein: CASSSGDRGSYNEQFF. The CDR3 nucleotides are TGTGCCAGCAGCTCCGGGGACAGGGGATCTTACAATGAGCAGTTCTTC. This sequence joins TRBV5-4 and TRBJ2-1, with 10 bases identical to TRBD1. The CDR3 is 16 residues long. J was trimmed by 4 bases and V by 3 bases; bases with no gene match: 7. In germline, CDR1 is SGHNT, CDR2 YYREEE (reference sequence). The variable domain in full, completed from reference TRBV5-4 and TRBJ2-1, reads ETGVTQSPTHLIKTRGQQVTLRCSSQSGHNTVSWYQQALGQGPQFIFQYYREEENGRGNFPPRFSGLQFPNYSSELNVNALELDDSALYLCASSSGDRGSYNEQFFGPGTRLTVL.